The 11 T cell receptor beta chains below all came from one sample that was sequenced in a study of OX40 agonist ivuxolimab in advanced cancers. Profiling relied on immunoSEQ multiplex PCR, and the TCRdb table lists in-frame clones only, not all of them. The table lists tens of thousands of clones, around 94% of them singletons. Sample: CD4+ or CD8+ T cells sorted from blood, taken in a trial of the OX40 agonist ivuxolimab. The receptor set was obtained from an adult with an advanced solid tumor such as melanoma, head and neck, liver or kidney cancer.

The V call is TRBV27, the J call TRBJ1-4, with D perhaps TRBD1 (6 bases). In germline, CDR1 is MNHEY, CDR2 SMNVEV (reference sequence). This CDR3 region has 16 residues. The ends were cut back, 6 bases at V and 1 base at J, with 15 bases in the middle. The CDR3 DNA reads as TGTGCCAGCAGCGAGTTAAGGGGGTTAACTAATGAAAAACTGTTTTTT. This codes for CASSELRGLTNEKLFF.

This clone was seen just once. This chain uses TRBV5-4 with TRBJ1-4; no reliable D call. Trimming pared 4 bases from V and 8 bases from J, leaving 18 bases between. The CDR3 length is 15 residues. CDR1 and CDR2 (germline): SGHNT, YYREEE (reference sequence). CDR3 residues: CASSPQTWAREKLFF. The DNA of the CDR3 is TGTGCCAGCAGCCCCCAGACTTGGGCCCGGGAAAAACTGTTTTTT.

The chain uses TRBV30 and TRBJ1-4, with D hard to call. Germline CDR1 reads GTSNPN; CDR2 reads SVGIG (reference sequence). The V end lost 3 bases, the J end lost 4 bases, and 12 bases lay between the germline ends. This CDR3 is 14 amino acids long. The CDR3 bases are TGTGCCTGGAGAAGTTTGAGGTTTAATGAAAAACTGTTTTTT. The encoded protein is CAWRSLRFNEKLFF.

The chain couples TRBV29-1 to TRBJ1-2, with unresolved D. The CDR3 covers 14 residues. The germline V gene has CDR1 SQVTM and CDR2 ANQGSEA. The V end lost 6 bases, the J end lost 10 bases, and 24 bases lay between the germline ends. In DNA, the CDR3 is TGCAGCGTCCCCCACCCGTACGATTTAGCCGCCTACACCTTC. Translating gives CSVPHPYDLAAYTF.

The CDR3 DNA reads as TGTGCCTGGAGTGTAAACGGAGTCCAAGAGACCCAGTACTTC. This sequence encodes CAWSVNGVQETQYF. V gene TRBV30 combines with J gene TRBJ2-5; no clear D gene. The CDR3 has 14 amino acids. Germline-derived CDR1 and CDR2 are GTSNPN and SVGIG (reference sequence). V lost 0 bases, J lost 1 base, and 9 bases lay in between.

This chain joins TRBV28 and TRBJ1-2; D ambiguous. The CDR3 contains 13 residues. Germline V CDR1 and CDR2: MDHEN, SYDVKM. The ends were cut back, 2 bases at V and 3 bases at J, with 7 bases in the middle. CDR3 amino acids: CASSLMVHYGYTF. The CDR3 nucleotides read TGTGCCAGCAGTTTAATGGTCCACTATGGCTACACCTTC.

The V call is TRBV28, the J call TRBJ2-3; a weak D match, TRBD2 (6 bases). Trimming took 5 bases from V and 1 from J, leaving 16 bases between them. Germline V gene sequence: CDR1 MDHEN, CDR2 SYDVKM. CDR3 length: 16 residues. As DNA, the CDR3 is TGTGCCAGCAGTGAACCCCGGGAGTACGGCACAGATACGCAGTATTTT. This sequence encodes CASSEPREYGTDTQYF.

The rearrangement uses TRBV9 and TRBJ1-4, with a tentative D call TRBD1 (6 bases). Germline CDR1 reads SGDLS; CDR2 reads YYNGEE. Trimming left V 4 bases short and J 2 bases short, with 15 bases between. The CDR3 is made up of 16 amino acids. CDR3 protein: CASSSGGGPTNEKLFF. The CDR3 nucleotides are TGTGCCAGCAGCTCAGGTGGGGGGCCTACTAATGAAAAACTGTTTTTT.

The chain joins TRBV11-1 to TRBJ1-4; a possible D gene is TRBD1 (5 bases). Germline loops: CDR1 SGHAT, CDR2 FQDESV (reference sequence). This CDR3 contains 13 residues. V shed 9 bases and J shed 6 bases, with 14 bases lying between them. The DNA of the CDR3 is TGTGCCAGGGCCCCGGGGACTGATGAAAAACTGTTTTTT. Its protein product is CARAPGTDEKLFF.

The chain joins TRBV15 to TRBJ1-5; possible D gene TRBD1, 5 bases. Germline V gene lookup returns CDR1 LNHNV and CDR2 YYDKDF (reference sequence). This CDR3 contains 13 residues. V lost 6 bases to trimming and J lost 6 bases, with 12 bases between them. In DNA, the CDR3 is TGTGCCACCAGTACAGGTCGAAGTCAGCCCCAGCATTTT. Protein: CATSTGRSQPQHF.

A word on this clone: This specimen includes other DNA sequences encoding the same CDR3. V usage is TRBV9 and J usage is TRBJ2-2; D might be TRBD2 (6 bases). CDR3 size: 14 residues. Trimming shortened V by 2 bases and J by 4 bases, and 9 bases separated the two germline ends. Germline loops: CDR1 SGDLS, CDR2 YYNGEE. CDR3 in DNA: TGTGCCAGCAGCGTGGGGGGAGGCACCGGGGAGCTGTTTTTT. As protein: CASSVGGGTGELFF.